This T cell receptor beta chain was found in a study of shared clonotypes between healthy human individuals. Study results and caveats: The generation probabilities recorded for non-shared clonotypes fell below those of clonotypes shared by all four donors. The study's rarefaction showed incomplete sorted-subset sequencing despite large depth.

In germline, CDR1 is MNHEY, CDR2 SMNVEV (reference sequence). This CDR3 has 12 residues. V lost 0 bases and J lost 4, with 4 bases in between. To note about this clone: The antigen is undetermined.

Source study methods: There were no quality scores in the junction-only immunoSEQ sequences, so filtering differed. Measured with immunoSEQ multiplex PCR; TCRdb has only the in-frame clones, and not every one. V, J and clone size are those of that table, while D and trimming were read from the DNA. Among approximately 2.5 million clones listed, 80% to 95% were seen once. Subsets obtained from CD4+ cells comprised CD45RA+ naive and CD45RA-negative memory cells. The receptor was derived from a young man in good health. Some clones in this sample may be carry-over from other donors' samples. The V gene is TRBV27, the J gene TRBJ2-7; no definite D call. The sequenced sample consisted of naive CD4+ T cells from PBMCs. The subset was: CD45RA+ positively selected. CDR3 amino acids: CASSLSLYEQYF. The CDR3 DNA reads as TGTGCCAGCAGTTTATCTTTATACGAGCAGTACTTC.